This is a list of T cell receptor beta chains from one sample in a study of cytomegalovirus exposure and HLA in healthy donors. The method was immunoSEQ multiplex PCR; TCRdb's version includes in-frame clones alone and lacks a portion of them. The table lists some 130,000 clones, around 75% of them singletons. Sequencing was performed on PBMCs. The receptor source for this set is a female donor in good health and CMV-seronegative. Both conserved end residues are part of each CDR3. Fields, in order: clone size, V gene, J gene, D gene, CDR3 protein, CDR3 DNA. D genes are given only for firm matches. For some rows the clone size is stated as once, few or many, or as a class when expanded; others skip it.

size: NA
V: TRBV4-3
J: TRBJ1-2
D: TRBD1
CDR3: CASSRFGTGRLGGYTF
DNA: TGCGCCAGCAGCCGCTTCGGGACAGGCCGCCTCGGGGGCTACACCTTC

size: NA
V: TRBV7-6
J: TRBJ2-6
D: TRBD2
CDR3: CASSHPGREGANVLTF
DNA: TGTGCCAGCAGCCACCCCGGCAGGGAGGGTGCCAACGTCCTGACTTTC

size: NA
V: TRBV19
J: TRBJ2-2
D: NA
CDR3: CATTPGGNTGELFF
DNA: TGTGCCACAACGCCCGGGGGGAACACCGGGGAGCTGTTTTTT

size: NA
V: TRBV7-2
J: TRBJ1-1
D: NA
CDR3: CASSFNYLTEAFF
DNA: TGTGCCAGCAGCTTTAATTATCTCACTGAAGCTTTCTTT

size: once
V: TRBV30
J: TRBJ1-1
D: NA
CDR3: CAWTRSSGNTEAFF
DNA: TGTGCCTGGACCCGGTCGTCCGGGAACACTGAAGCTTTCTTT

size: NA
V: TRBV9
J: TRBJ2-5
D: TRBD1
CDR3: CASRRTGGEWETQYF
DNA: TGTGCCAGCAGAAGGACAGGGGGCGAATGGGAGACCCAGTACTTC

size: NA
V: TRBV2
J: TRBJ2-7
D: TRBD1
CDR3: CASAEGRGQVEQYF
DNA: TGTGCCAGCGCCGAGGGTAGGGGGCAGGTCGAGCAGTACTTC

size: once
V: TRBV4-2
J: TRBJ1-3
D: NA
CDR3: CASSQDAGRSGNTIYF
DNA: TGTGCCAGCAGCCAAGACGCAGGGCGCTCTGGAAACACCATATATTTT

size: once
V: TRBV7-2
J: TRBJ2-1
D: TRBD2
CDR3: CASSSSDSGRINEQFF
DNA: TGTGCCAGCAGCTCTTCGGATAGCGGGAGGATAAATGAGCAGTTCTTC

size: NA
V: TRBV2
J: TRBJ2-5
D: TRBD1
CDR3: CASSYTGTGKETQYF
DNA: TGTGCCAGCAGTTATACCGGGACAGGGAAAGAGACCCAGTACTTC

size: once
V: TRBV19
J: TRBJ1-3
D: NA
CDR3: CASTQRAGGNTIYF
DNA: TGTGCCAGTACCCAGAGGGCGGGAGGAAACACCATATATTTT

size: NA
V: TRBV18
J: TRBJ1-6
D: NA
CDR3: CASSPREDNSPLHF
DNA: TGTGCCAGCTCACCACGCGAAGATAATTCACCCCTCCACTTT

size: NA
V: TRBV6-6
J: TRBJ2-3
D: NA
CDR3: CASSLSGTSTDTQYF
DNA: TGTGCCAGCAGCCTCAGCGGAACTAGCACAGATACGCAGTATTTT

size: NA
V: TRBV7-8
J: TRBJ2-5
D: TRBD2
CDR3: CASSLAGGGASETQYF
DNA: TGTGCCAGCAGCTTAGCGGGCGGGGGGGCCTCAGAGACCCAGTACTTC

size: NA
V: TRBV28
J: TRBJ2-5
D: TRBD2
CDR3: CASSRLAVAETQYF
DNA: TGTGCCAGCAGCCGACTAGCGGTCGCAGAGACCCAGTACTTC

size: NA
V: TRBV7-8
J: TRBJ2-5
D: NA
CDR3: CASSPGETQYF
DNA: TGTGCCAGCAGCCCCGGGGAGACCCAGTACTTC

size: NA
V: TRBV5-6
J: TRBJ1-5
D: NA
CDR3: CASSFSGQPQHF
DNA: TGTGCCAGCAGCTTTTCGGGACAGCCCCAGCATTTT

size: NA
V: TRBV27
J: TRBJ1-4
D: TRBD1
CDR3: CASSLTGATNEKLFF
DNA: TGTGCCAGCAGTCTGACAGGGGCAACTAATGAAAAACTGTTTTTT

size: NA
V: TRBV27
J: TRBJ1-2
D: TRBD1
CDR3: CASSFRGNYGYTF
DNA: TGTGCCAGCAGTTTCAGGGGGAACTATGGCTACACCTTC

size: NA
V: TRBV28
J: TRBJ2-1
D: TRBD2
CDR3: CASSLWRGGRGEQFF
DNA: TGTGCCAGCAGTTTATGGCGGGGGGGCCGGGGTGAGCAGTTCTTC

size: once
V: TRBV18
J: TRBJ2-1
D: NA
CDR3: CASSPKRDSEQFF
DNA: TGTGCCAGCTCACCGAAAAGGGACTCCGAGCAGTTCTTC

size: few
V: TRBV5-4
J: TRBJ1-2
D: TRBD1
CDR3: CASLGQGASNYGYTF
DNA: TGTGCCAGCCTTGGACAGGGGGCTTCGAACTATGGCTACACCTTC

size: once
V: TRBV9
J: TRBJ1-2
D: NA
CDR3: CASSQLTTYGYTF
DNA: TGTGCCAGCAGCCAGCTGACAACCTATGGCTACACCTTC

size: NA
V: TRBV28
J: TRBJ1-6
D: TRBD1
CDR3: CASSLMTGLHF
DNA: TGTGCCAGCAGTTTGATGACAGGGCTCCACTTT

size: NA
V: TRBV5-1
J: TRBJ2-7
D: NA
CDR3: CASSLGGTNEQYF
DNA: TGCGCCAGCAGCTTGGGGGGGACAAACGAGCAGTACTTC

size: NA
V: TRBV27
J: TRBJ1-1
D: TRBD1
CDR3: CASTRTGMYTEAFF
DNA: TGTGCCAGCACCAGGACAGGGATGTACACTGAAGCTTTCTTT

size: few
V: TRBV30
J: TRBJ1-2
D: NA
CDR3: CAWAPGVYLHGYTF
DNA: TGTGCCTGGGCCCCCGGAGTGTACCTCCATGGCTACACCTTC

size: NA
V: TRBV30
J: TRBJ2-1
D: NA
CDR3: CAWSVSGCEQFF
DNA: TGTGCCTGGAGTGTCTCAGGCTGTGAGCAGTTCTTC

size: NA
V: TRBV28
J: TRBJ2-1
D: NA
CDR3: CASSSRTAISYNEQFF
DNA: TGTGCCAGCAGTTCCCGGACAGCGATTTCCTACAATGAGCAGTTCTTC

size: NA
V: TRBV6-5
J: TRBJ2-5
D: TRBD2
CDR3: CASSPLAGGETQYF
DNA: TGTGCCAGCAGTCCGCTAGCGGGGGGGGAGACCCAGTACTTC

size: NA
V: TRBV9
J: TRBJ2-2
D: NA
CDR3: CASRGGAGTGELFF
DNA: TGTGCCAGCAGGGGGGGGGCCGGGACCGGGGAGCTGTTTTTT

size: NA
V: TRBV7-2
J: TRBJ2-7
D: NA
CDR3: CASSLDPFYEQYF
DNA: TGTGCCAGCAGCTTAGATCCCTTTTACGAGCAGTACTTC

size: once
V: TRBV30
J: TRBJ2-2
D: TRBD1
CDR3: CAWSVWDRGTGELFF
DNA: TGTGCCTGGAGTGTATGGGACAGGGGGACCGGGGAGCTGTTTTTT

size: NA
V: TRBV11-2
J: TRBJ2-6
D: TRBD2
CDR3: CASTQGRGEANVLTF
DNA: TGTGCCAGCACCCAAGGGAGGGGTGAGGCCAACGTCCTGACTTTC

size: NA
V: TRBV9
J: TRBJ1-5
D: NA
CDR3: CASSVAVGQPQHF
DNA: TGTGCCAGCAGCGTAGCAGTTGGTCAGCCCCAGCATTTT

size: NA
V: TRBV10-3
J: TRBJ1-5
D: TRBD1
CDR3: CAISGDREGQPQHF
DNA: TGTGCCATCAGTGGGGACAGGGAAGGTCAGCCCCAGCATTTT

size: few
V: TRBV19
J: TRBJ1-4
D: NA
CDR3: CASSPSRGKLFF
DNA: TGTGCCAGTAGTCCTTCGCGGGGAAAACTGTTTTTT

size: NA
V: TRBV6-5
J: TRBJ2-1
D: NA
CDR3: CASTTLGRGYNEQFF
DNA: TGTGCCAGCACGACCCTTGGGCGGGGCTACAATGAGCAGTTCTTC

size: once
V: TRBV2
J: TRBJ2-1
D: TRBD2
CDR3: CASRGTSGRAYNEQFF
DNA: TGTGCCAGCAGGGGGACTAGCGGGAGGGCATACAATGAGCAGTTCTTC

size: NA
V: TRBV9
J: TRBJ2-3
D: NA
CDR3: CASSVDAGSTDTQYF
DNA: TGTGCCAGCAGCGTAGACGCGGGGAGCACAGATACGCAGTATTTT

size: NA
V: TRBV7-2
J: TRBJ2-7
D: NA
CDR3: CASSLGTARRLYEQYF
DNA: TGTGCCAGCAGCTTAGGAACTGCCAGGAGGCTCTACGAGCAGTACTTC

size: NA
V: TRBV6-5
J: TRBJ2-3
D: NA
CDR3: CASSRGTDTQYF
DNA: TGTGCCAGCAGTAGAGGGACAGATACGCAGTATTTT

size: few
V: TRBV4-3
J: TRBJ1-4
D: NA
CDR3: CASSQVAGRSKLFF
DNA: TGCGCCAGCAGCCAAGTTGCGGGCAGGTCCAAACTGTTTTTT

size: once
V: TRBV27
J: TRBJ2-7
D: NA
CDR3: CASSLRRDSYSYEQYF
DNA: TGTGCCAGCAGTTTAAGGCGGGACAGTTACTCCTACGAGCAGTACTTC

size: NA
V: TRBV28
J: TRBJ1-5
D: NA
CDR3: CAEEREDNQPQHF
DNA: TGTGCCGAAGAGAGGGAGGACAATCAGCCCCAGCATTTT